This section outlines one T cell receptor beta chain sequence together with its context. The sample belongs to a study of blood T cells in healthy people across ages. Together with a sample-barcoded 5' primer, a J-beta primer mix was included in a second PCR lasting roughly 6 to 12 cycles. A tag from a template-switch adaptor with 12 random nucleotides marked each cDNA molecule. TCRdb itself ran the 5' RACE reads through MiXCR, one entry per CDR3 protein. The sample lists about a million distinct CDR3 sequences; about 53% were seen once. Russia was home to the donors, healthy Caucasian individuals aged roughly 6 to 90. Germline assignment: CDR1 SQVTM and CDR2 ANQGSEA. The CDR3 loop spans 14 amino acids. V was cut by 0 bases and J by 2 bases, with 11 bases left in between.

The sequence was collected from a woman between 55 and 75 years old in good health. The sequencing sample was made of blood. The rearrangement joins TRBV29-1 to TRBJ2-7; D unresolved. The CDR3 DNA reads TGCAGCGTTGAAGACAGCCTGGGGACCTACGAGCAGTACTTC. Translation: CSVEDSLGTYEQYF.